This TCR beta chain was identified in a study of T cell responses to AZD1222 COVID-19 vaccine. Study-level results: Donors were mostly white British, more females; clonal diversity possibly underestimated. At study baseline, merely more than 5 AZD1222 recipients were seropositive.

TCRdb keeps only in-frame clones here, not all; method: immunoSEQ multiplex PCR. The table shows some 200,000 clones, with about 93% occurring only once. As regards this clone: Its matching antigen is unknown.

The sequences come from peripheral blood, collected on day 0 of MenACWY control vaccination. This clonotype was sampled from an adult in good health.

The DNA of the CDR3 is TGTGCCAGCAGCTTAGTAGGGGGCATCTCTGGAAACACCATATATTTT. Its translation is CASSLVGGISGNTIYF. This chain links TRBV7-9 with TRBJ1-3; 7 bases map to TRBD1. Germline assignment: CDR1 SEHNR and CDR2 FQNEAQ (reference sequence). Unmatched junction bases numbered 3, after V lost 1 base and J lost 0 bases. The CDR3 is 16 residues long.